The 30 T cell receptor beta chains reported below all come from one sample, sequenced in a study of blood T cell repertoires in COVID-19. Data came from immunoSEQ multiplex PCR; TCRdb stores just in-frame clones and leaves some out. The profile shows about 380,000 clones, more than 70% of them singletons. Sequencing input: PBMCs or T cells enriched from blood (not recorded which). The receptors here all came from a woman younger than 30 who had recovered from COVID-19.

This sequence joins TRBV27 and TRBJ2-1, with 8 bases fitting TRBD2. V shed 5 bases, J shed 4 bases, and the junction held 10 bases outside the gene matches. The CDR3 length is 16 residues. The V gene's germline CDR1 is MNHEY and CDR2 SMNVEV (reference sequence). The CDR3, as DNA: TGTGCCAGCAGTACCCCACTAGCGGCGTTTTACAATGAGCAGTTCTTC. Its protein product is CASSTPLAAFYNEQFF.

The V and J genes are TRBV19 and TRBJ1-1, with D perhaps TRBD1 (6 bases). With 1 base removed from V and 0 bases from J, the gap between germline ends came to 21 bases. This CDR3 is built from 19 residues. Looked up from germline, CDR1 is LNHDA and CDR2 is SQIVND (reference sequence). In DNA, the CDR3 is TGTGCCAGTAGTATAGGGTTTTGGGGGACAACAGGGATGAACACTGAAGCTTTCTTT. As protein: CASSIGFWGTTGMNTEAFF.

This rearrangement joins TRBV15 to TRBJ1-6; 7 bases fit TRBD1. This CDR3 spans 16 amino acids. The V and J ends lost 3 bases and 10 bases, in that order; junction bases with no gene match: 12. Germline CDR1 reads LNHNV; CDR2 reads YYDKDF (reference sequence). The CDR3 DNA follows: TGTGCCACCAGCAGGAACCGACAGGGAACGAAATCACCCCTCCACTTT. Translation: CATSRNRQGTKSPLHF.

The V and J genes are TRBV6-2 or TRBV6-3 and TRBJ1-5, with 7 bases identical to TRBD1. This CDR3 is 13 amino acids long. The germline gives CDR1 MNHEY, CDR2 SVGEGT. After removal of 6 bases from V and 11 bases from J, the junction contained 10 bases not matched to a gene. The DNA of the CDR3 is TGTGCCAGCAGCTGGGACAGCTCCTGGGCCCAGCATTTT. Its translation: CASSWDSSWAQHF.

This chain links TRBV5-4 with TRBJ2-5; TRBD2 aligns across 8 bases. The CDR3 sequence is 15 residues long. With V trimmed by 0 bases and J by 2 bases, 3 bases remained unmatched. CDR1 and CDR2 (germline): SGHNT, YYREEE (reference sequence). CDR3 region: CASSLGSGAQETQYF. CDR3 coding DNA: TGTGCCAGCAGCTTGGGTAGCGGGGCACAAGAGACCCAGTACTTC.

The J gene is TRBJ1-2, the V gene TRBV6-5; D uncertain. V lost 2 bases to trimming and J lost 7 bases, with 14 bases between them. The CDR3 loop spans 14 amino acids. In germline, CDR1 is MNHEY, CDR2 SVGAGI. CDR3 nucleotides: TGTGCCAGCAGTTACAATCGGCGGATACCTGGCTACACCTTC. It specifies CASSYNRRIPGYTF.

The rearrangement joins TRBV18 to TRBJ1-4; D is unclear. The CDR3 contains 13 residues. V shed 2 bases and J shed 8 bases, with 9 bases lying between them. Germline CDR1 reads KGHSH; CDR2 reads LQKENI. The CDR3 loop reads CASSPSTGEKLFF. As DNA, the CDR3 is TGTGCCAGCTCACCATCCACCGGGGAAAAACTGTTTTTT.

V is TRBV3-1 (or the pseudogene TRBV3-2) and J is TRBJ2-2, with TRBD2 identical over 7 bases. CDR1 is LGHDT, CDR2 YNNKEL, per germline (reference sequence). This CDR3 is built from 15 residues. The V and J ends lost 4 bases and 2 bases, in that order; junction bases with no gene match: 4. The CDR3 bases are TGTGCCAGCAGCCCGACTAGCACTAACACCGGGGAGCTGTTTTTT. It encodes CASSPTSTNTGELFF.

The rearrangement joins TRBV11-2 to TRBJ2-5, with a weak D call TRBD1 (6 bases). V was shortened by 5 bases and J by 2 bases, with 9 bases between the two germline ends. Germline CDR1 reads SGHAT; CDR2 reads FQNNGV. CDR3 length equals 13 residues. CDR3: CASSRDRQETQYF. CDR3 DNA sequence: TGTGCCAGCAGCCGAGACAGGCAAGAGACCCAGTACTTC.

The genes are TRBV4-1 and TRBJ2-7; the match to TRBD1 covers 9 bases. Unmatched junction bases numbered 7, after V lost 6 bases and J lost 1 base. Germline V lookup: CDR1 MGHRA, CDR2 YSYEKL. The length of the CDR3 is 15 residues. The CDR3 sequence: CASSQPGTGSYEQYF. The CDR3 DNA is TGCGCCAGCAGTCAACCTGGGACAGGGTCCTACGAGCAGTACTTC.

This clone was detected once. The genes are TRBV6-5 and TRBJ2-7; the match to TRBD1 covers 10 bases. The J segment lost 8 bases and the V segment lost 2 bases, leaving 6 bases of the junction unmatched. The germline gives CDR1 MNHEY, CDR2 SVGAGI. The CDR3 loop spans 14 amino acids. CDR3 amino acids: CASSYRDRGGKQYF. The DNA for the CDR3 is TGTGCCAGCAGTTACAGGGACAGGGGAGGGAAGCAGTACTTC.

This clone came up a few times. This rearrangement joins TRBV5-1 to TRBJ1-1; the match to TRBD1 covers 10 bases. V shed 4 bases, J shed 3 bases, and the junction held 9 bases outside the gene matches. The germline V gene encodes CDR1 SGHRS and CDR2 YFSETQ. CDR3 length equals 16 residues. CDR3 loop: CASSLTGGWGDTEAFF. Here the CDR3 DNA reads TGCGCCAGCAGCCTGACAGGGGGCTGGGGTGACACTGAAGCTTTCTTT.

The CDR3 nucleotides are TGTGCCAGCAGCCACCGAAGATCCTGGGACTTAACCTACGAGCAGTACTTC. This codes for CASSHRRSWDLTYEQYF. The V call is TRBV14, the J call TRBJ2-7; perhaps TRBD2 as D (6 bases). The CDR3 is 17 residues long. Germline assignment: CDR1 SGHDN and CDR2 FVKESK. Trimming stripped 3 bases from V and 2 bases from J, with 20 bases between. Combining the CDR3 with reference TRBV14 and TRBJ2-7 gives the whole variable domain EAGVTQFPSHSVIEKGQTVTLRCDPISGHDNLYWYRRVMGKEIKFLLHFVKESKQDESGMPNNRFLAERTGGTYSTLKVQPAELEDSGVYFCASSHRRSWDLTYEQYFGPGTRLTVT.

The chain carries TRBV4-1 and TRBJ2-7; 8 bases line up with TRBD2. CDR3 size: 14 residues. Germline assignment: CDR1 MGHRA and CDR2 YSYEKL. With V trimmed by 3 bases and J by 1 base, 2 bases remained unmatched. The CDR3 DNA reads as TGCGCCAGCAGCCACCGGGGGGGATCCTACGAGCAGTACTTC. Its translation: CASSHRGGSYEQYF.

The genes are TRBV7-3 and TRBJ2-3; TRBD1 matches at 9 bases. This CDR3 is built from 15 residues. Germline CDR1 SGHTA, CDR2 FQGTGA. The V gene end was trimmed by 4 bases and the J gene end by 6 bases; junction bases not matched to a gene: 8. The CDR3 protein is CASSYGDRAADTQYF. CDR3 sequence (DNA): TGTGCCAGCAGCTACGGGGACAGGGCCGCGGATACGCAGTATTTT. Drawing the rest from reference TRBV7-3 and TRBJ2-3, the complete variable domain is GAGVSQTPSNKVTEKGKYVELRCDPISGHTALYWYRQSLGQGPEFLIYFQGTGAADDSGLPNDRFFAVRPEGSVSTLKIQRTERGDSAVYLCASSYGDRAADTQYFGPGTRLTVL.

V gene TRBV27 combines with J gene TRBJ2-1, with D hard to call. CDR1 and CDR2 from the germline V gene are MNHEY and SMNVEV (reference sequence). V was shortened by 0 bases and J by 2 bases, with 11 bases between the two germline ends. The CDR3 covers 16 residues. CDR3 DNA: TGTGCCAGCAGTTTATCGTCCAGCGAAACCTACAATGAGCAGTTCTTC. Translation: CASSLSSSETYNEQFF.

V and J are TRBV29-1 and TRBJ2-7, with a weak D call TRBD2 (5 bases). The V gene's germline CDR1 is SQVTM and CDR2 ANQGSEA. V was clipped by 5 bases and J by 2 bases, with 13 bases between them. The CDR3 spans 13 residues. DNA of the CDR3: TGCAGCGTTTCGCCCACCGGGACCTACGAGCAGTACTTC. It is translated as CSVSPTGTYEQYF.

V gene TRBV10-3 combines with J gene TRBJ2-3; 10 bases are a match to TRBD2. Germline assignment: CDR1 ENHRY and CDR2 SYGVKD. With V trimmed by 4 bases and J by 1 base, 5 bases remained unmatched. This CDR3 is 16 amino acids long. CDR3 in DNA: TGTGCCATCAGTGTACCGCTAGCGGGGGGCACAGATACGCAGTATTTT. Its translation is CAISVPLAGGTDTQYF.

The rearrangement uses TRBV19 and TRBJ1-6, with TRBD1 identical over 7 bases. The CDR3 runs 14 residues. Germline V gene lookup returns CDR1 LNHDA and CDR2 SQIVND (reference sequence). Trimming at V came to 6 bases and at J to 10 bases, leaving 9 bases not matched to a gene. DNA of the CDR3: TGTGCCAGTAGACCCACAGGGGTTTACTCACCCCTCCACTTT. Protein: CASRPTGVYSPLHF.

The chain links TRBV15 to TRBJ1-3; D unclear. The CDR3 length is 14 residues. Per the germline V gene, CDR1 is LNHNV and CDR2 is YYDKDF (reference sequence). Trimming pared 3 bases from V and 0 bases from J, leaving 6 bases between. CDR3 coding DNA: TGTGCCACCAGCAGGGGCCTCTCTGGAAACACCATATATTTT. Its protein product is CATSRGLSGNTIYF.

This chain joins TRBV2 and TRBJ1-6, with 10 bases fitting TRBD1. There are 16 residues in the CDR3. The junction had 6 bases not matched to a gene; V was cut back by 3 bases and J by 7 bases. Germline CDR1 and CDR2: SNHLY and FYNNEI. The CDR3 bases are TGTGCCAGCAGTGAGAGGACAGGGGGATACAATTCACCCCTCCACTTT. This gives the protein CASSERTGGYNSPLHF.

The chain is built from TRBV4-2 and TRBJ2-1; 12 bases match TRBD2. In germline, CDR1 is LGHNA, CDR2 YNFKEQ. This CDR3 is 16 amino acids long. J was trimmed by 7 bases and V by 0 bases; bases with no gene match: 4. DNA for the CDR3: TGTGCCAGCAGCCAAGATCCTAGCGGGGGGGAAAATGAGCAGTTCTTC. Amino acids: CASSQDPSGGENEQFF.

V usage is TRBV12-2 and J usage is TRBJ1-6. TRBV12-2 counts as a pseudogene. This CDR3 is built from 18 residues. The CDR3 reads CASRLPVRASSYNSPLHF. The CDR3 coding sequence is TGTGCAAGTCGCTTACCCGTCCGAGCGAGCTCCTATAATTCACCCCTCCACTTT.

V gene TRBV9 combines with J gene TRBJ1-2; no definite D call. V lost 0 bases and J lost 1, with 16 bases in between. The germline gives CDR1 SGDLS, CDR2 YYNGEE. The CDR3 sequence is 17 residues long. The CDR3 DNA reads as TGTGCCAGCAGCGTAGCCCGAGGGATCACCTTTAACTATGGCTACACCTTC. This encodes CASSVARGITFNYGYTF.

The chain couples TRBV19 to TRBJ2-2, with a tentative D call TRBD2 (7 bases). Germline CDR1 and CDR2: LNHDA and SQIVND (reference sequence). Trimming removed 3 bases from V and 4 bases from J, with 12 bases in between. The length of the CDR3 is 15 residues. The CDR3 sequence is CASSIGGRSTGELFF. The CDR3 DNA reads as TGTGCCAGTAGTATCGGGGGGCGCAGCACCGGGGAGCTGTTTTTT.

The chain couples TRBV6-5 to TRBJ1-5; D perhaps matches TRBD1 (5 bases). Germline CDR1 is MNHEY and CDR2 is SVGAGI. The V gene lost 6 bases and the J gene lost 7 bases, with 16 bases spanning the gap. The CDR3 runs 14 residues. The CDR3 protein is CASSPQGGEQPQHF. The CDR3 DNA sequence: TGTGCCAGCAGCCCGCAGGGTGGGGAACAGCCCCAGCATTTT.

The gene calls are TRBV27 and TRBJ1-2; no firm D call. V lost 5 bases and J 3 bases, leaving 16 bases between the germline ends. The CDR3 contains 15 residues. CDR1 MNHEY and CDR2 SMNVEV come from the germline V gene (reference sequence). Here the CDR3 DNA reads TGTGCCAGCAGTCCGTTGATGGGTGACTACTATGGCTACACCTTC. It codes for CASSPLMGDYYGYTF.

This clone appeared once. The J gene is TRBJ1-2, the V gene TRBV28, with D hard to call. Germline loops: CDR1 MDHEN, CDR2 SYDVKM. The CDR3 length is 12 residues. V lost 3 bases to trimming and J lost 4 bases, with 6 bases between them. The CDR3 here is CASSFNSYGYTF. CDR3 sequence (DNA): TGTGCCAGCAGTTTTAACAGCTATGGCTACACCTTC.

The rearrangement joins TRBV9 to TRBJ1-2; TRBD1 matches 7 bases. Germline V CDR1 and CDR2: SGDLS, YYNGEE. The trim removed 3 bases at V and 4 bases at J, leaving 9 bases unmatched. CDR3 size: 15 residues. DNA for the CDR3: TGTGCCAGCAGCGGCGACAGGGAGGCCTCCTATGGCTACACCTTC. This sequence encodes CASSGDREASYGYTF.

The chain is built from TRBV5-4 and TRBJ1-6; D unclear. V shed 6 bases and J shed 0 bases, with 10 bases lying between them. The CDR3 is 15 amino acids. Per germline, CDR1 SGHNT and CDR2 YYREEE (reference sequence). The DNA of the CDR3 is TGTGCCAGCACCAGCGGAGGCTCCTATAATTCACCCCTCCACTTT. Translated, it gives CASTSGGSYNSPLHF.